Listed below are T cell receptor beta chains from one sample, sequenced in a study of human T cells and chemical hapten exposure. TCRdb analysed the RACE reads with MiXCR anew, one entry per CDR3 protein. The table records under 150,000 distinct CDR3 sequences, around an eighth of them present only once. The sample was whole blood, taken in connection with sensitization to the hapten diphenylcyclopropenone (DPC). Receptors originate from a woman aged 45-59 years with alopecia areata. Some clones in this sample may be carry-over from other donors' samples. CDR3s include the opening cysteine and the closing phenylalanine or tryptophan. Fields, in order: clone size, J gene, D gene, V gene, CDR3 DNA, CDR3 protein. The D gene is left open where the match is weak. Clone size, where shown, is once, few, many, or a class for clones that have expanded.

few | TRBJ1-5 | NA | TRBV7-2 | TGTGCCAGCAGCCGACAGTACAGTGAGAATCAGCCCCAGCATTTT | CASSRQYSENQPQHF
few | TRBJ2-7 | NA | TRBV10-3 | TGTGCCATCAGTGGAAACCCGAGGGCCTACGAGCAGTACTTC | CAISGNPRAYEQYF
NA | TRBJ2-7 | TRBD1 | TRBV19 | TGTGCCAGTAGTATGCGCGGACGACAGGGACGGTTCTACGAGCAGTACTTC | CASSMRGRQGRFYEQYF
many | TRBJ2-7 | NA | TRBV12-2 | TGTGCAACGCCCTGGGGCAGACTCATAGCCGAGCAGTACTTC | CATPWGRLIAEQYF
few | TRBJ1-3 | NA | TRBV5-1 | TGCGCCAGCAGCCCAGGGGTCTCTGGAAACACCATATATTTT | CASSPGVSGNTIYF
NA | TRBJ1-4 | NA | TRBV7-8 | TGTGCCTCTAGAGCAGATGAAAAACTGTTTTTT | CASRADEKLFF
few | TRBJ1-2 | NA | TRBV6-5 | TGTGCCAGCAGCCTGAGACAGACCCTCTATGGCTACACCTTC | CASSLRQTLYGYTF
few | TRBJ1-2 | NA | TRBV28 | TGTGCCAGCAGTGCTAACAGATATGGCTACACCTTC | CASSANRYGYTF
many | TRBJ1-3 | TRBD1 | TRBV4-3 | TGCGCCAGCAGCCCCCGGGGACAGGGGATCTCTGGAAACACCATATATTTT | CASSPRGQGISGNTIYF
many | TRBJ2-7 | TRBD1 | TRBV29-1 | TGCAGCGTGATGACAGGGAGCTCCTACGAGCAGTACTTC | CSVMTGSSYEQYF
many | TRBJ2-2 | NA | TRBV6-5 | TGTGCCAGCAGTCGACAGGCGCCGAACACCGGGGAGCTGTTTTTT | CASSRQAPNTGELFF
NA | TRBJ1-1 | TRBD1 | TRBV6-6 | TGTGCCAGCAGTCGGACAGGGGATGGGGCGAGCACTGAAGCTTTCTTT | CASSRTGDGASTEAFF
NA | TRBJ1-2 | NA | TRBV6-5 | TGTGCCAGCAGTCCTAGGGCCTCCCTCTATGGCTACACCTTC | CASSPRASLYGYTF
NA | TRBJ1-4 | NA | TRBV12-3/TRBV12-4 | TGTGCCAGCAGGAACGACAGTAGCGGTGAAAAACTGTTTTTT | CASRNDSSGEKLFF
many | TRBJ1-5 | NA | TRBV5-6 | TGTGCCAGCAGCAAGGACGGAGGCTATAATCAGCCCCAGCATTTT | CASSKDGGYNQPQHF
NA | TRBJ2-5 | NA | TRBV4-2 | TGTGCCAGCAGCCAAGTGGGTCTAGCGACCCAAGAGACCCAGTACTTC | CASSQVGLATQETQYF
many | TRBJ1-1 | NA | TRBV11-1 | TGTGCCAGCAGCCCACCGGGACCCCGGCCTTTCTTT | CASSPPGPRPFF
many | TRBJ2-7 | NA | TRBV29-1 | TGCAGCGTTGAGCCCGGGGGACAGTTACTCTACGAGCAGTACTTC | CSVEPGGQLLYEQYF
NA | TRBJ2-7 | NA | TRBV18 | TGTGCCAGCTCACCACCGGCAGGGGAGAGCTACGAGCAGTACTTC | CASSPPAGESYEQYF
NA | TRBJ1-1 | TRBD1 | TRBV24-1 | TGTGCCACCAGCGCGACAGGGTACACTGAAGCTTTCTTT | CATSATGYTEAFF
NA | TRBJ2-7 | NA | TRBV18 | TGTGCCAGCTCACTAGGGAGATTGAACGAGCAGTACTTC | CASSLGRLNEQYF
NA | TRBJ1-3 | NA | TRBV4-3 | TGCGCCAGCAGCCAAGGTTCGGACTCCAGCTCTGGAAACACCATATATTTT | CASSQGSDSSSGNTIYF
many | TRBJ1-1 | NA | TRBV5-1 | TGCGCCAGCAGCATGTCGGACATCAGGGCTGGGGCTTTCTTT | CASSMSDIRAGAFF
NA | TRBJ1-4 | NA | TRBV5-1 | TGCGCCAGCAGCTTGCAAGAACCAACTAATGAAAAACTGTTTTTT | CASSLQEPTNEKLFF
many | TRBJ2-1 | TRBD1 | TRBV29-1 | TGCAGCGTCGACGTGGGACAGGGGGCGTGGAATGAGCAGTTCTTC | CSVDVGQGAWNEQFF
NA | TRBJ2-6 | TRBD1 | TRBV7-2 | TGTGCCAGCAGCCCAGACAGGGCTGGGGCCAACGTCCTGACTTTC | CASSPDRAGANVLTF
NA | TRBJ2-1 | NA | TRBV11-2 | TGTGCCAGCAGCTCCGAGGTTGACTATGAAACCTACAATGAGCAGTTCTTC | CASSSEVDYETYNEQFF